The 14 T cell receptor beta chains given below trace back to one sample, sequenced in a study of identical twins. TCRdb re-called the 5' RACE reads through MiXCR, storing one row per CDR3 protein. The profile shows hundreds of thousands of distinct CDR3 sequences, 6% to 8.5% of them singletons. The same specimen was also included in a second study, on yellow fever vaccine responses in identical twins.

The specimen was CD8+ T cells sorted from blood. The receptors were gathered from a woman aged 18-35 years in good health.

This clonotype was recorded many times. The V and J genes are TRBV14 and TRBJ1-1, with 8 bases matching TRBD1. The CDR3 is made up of 17 amino acids. J was trimmed by 7 bases and V by 3 bases; bases with no gene match: 16. Germline CDR1 is SGHDN and CDR2 is FVKESK. The CDR3 sequence is CASSHSILTGASNEAFF. The CDR3, as DNA: TGTGCCAGCAGCCATAGCATCTTGACAGGGGCGAGCAATGAAGCTTTCTTT.

This clonotype was recorded at least ten times. The V and J genes are TRBV7-9 and TRBJ2-7; TRBD1 might be the D (6 bases). Germline V gene data show CDR1 as SEHNR and CDR2 as FQNEAQ (reference sequence). The V gene lost 7 bases and the J gene lost 3 bases, with 13 bases spanning the gap. The CDR3 covers 13 residues. CDR3 amino acids: CASTLDRDYEQYF. The CDR3 nucleotides are TGTGCCAGCACCCTGGACAGAGACTACGAGCAGTACTTC.

This clonotype was observed a few times. The V call is TRBV11-1, the J call TRBJ2-5; D unresolved. CDR3 length: 14 amino acids. Trimming removed 1 base at V and 2 bases at J, with 8 bases between. Germline V gives CDR1 SGHAT, CDR2 FQDESV (reference sequence). CDR3 region: CASSLGPSQETQYF. The CDR3 DNA is TGTGCCAGCAGCTTAGGCCCCTCACAAGAGACCCAGTACTTC.

This clonotype has ten or more counts. The V call is TRBV25-1, the J call TRBJ2-3; the match to TRBD2 covers 9 bases. The CDR3 is 18 amino acids. Germline CDR1 MGHDK, CDR2 SYGVNS. J gave up 0 bases and V 4 bases, and 11 bases lay outside the gene matches. The CDR3 nucleotides are TGTGCCAGCAGTGGTAGCGGGAGTTTTGGATCTAGCACAGATACGCAGTATTTT. Translated, it gives CASSGSGSFGSSTDTQYF.

A few counts support this clonotype. The J gene is TRBJ2-5, the V gene TRBV11-2; D call uncertain. The germline V gene encodes CDR1 SGHAT and CDR2 FQNNGV. The CDR3 loop spans 14 amino acids. Trimming cost V 1 base and J 5 bases, with 11 bases left between them. CDR3 nucleotides: TGTGCCAGCAGCTTAGTAGGAGACGGCGAGACCCAGTACTTC. It is translated as CASSLVGDGETQYF.

This clonotype was seen ten or more times. This chain uses TRBV5-1 with TRBJ2-7, with 9 bases matching TRBD1. The CDR3 totals 12 residues. The germline gives CDR1 SGHRS, CDR2 YFSETQ. J gave up 7 bases and V 7 bases, and 6 bases lay outside the gene matches. The CDR3 is CASSPTGGEQYV. Here the CDR3 DNA reads TGCGCCAGCTCCCCGACAGGGGGAGAGCAGTACGTC.

The rearrangement uses TRBV27 and TRBJ2-3, with TRBD2 matching over 7 bases. This CDR3 is 17 amino acids long. V was pared by 5 bases and J by 3 bases, with 14 bases of the junction left unmatched. From germline, CDR1 is MNHEY and CDR2 SMNVEV (reference sequence). For the CDR3, the DNA is TGTGCCAGCAGTCAGAACGGGAGGTACCAGTATACAGATACGCAGTATTTT. Its protein is CASSQNGRYQYTDTQYF.

This clonotype was counted ten times or more. The chain joins TRBV4-2 to TRBJ2-7, with TRBD2 matching over 13 bases. The germline V gene encodes CDR1 LGHNA and CDR2 YNFKEQ. This CDR3 region has 18 residues. Trimming at V came to 0 bases and at J to 2 bases, leaving 7 bases not matched to a gene. The CDR3 nucleotides read TGTGCCAGCAGCCAAGATACTAGCGGGAGGGATGTGACCTACGAGCAGTACTTC. Translating it yields CASSQDTSGRDVTYEQYF.

For this clonotype: One junction end disagrees with the germline gene, perhaps due to a read error. The genes are TRBV7-8 and TRBJ2-6; D may be TRBD2 (5 bases). CDR3 size: 18 residues. Germline loops: CDR1 SGHVS, CDR2 FQNEAQ. For the CDR3, the DNA is TGTGCCAGCAGCGTAGCCAGGTTTAGCGTTTCTGGGGCCAACGTCCTGACTTTC. It translates to CASSVARFSVSGANVLTF.

This clonotype was picked up a small number of times. This chain uses TRBV4-1 with TRBJ2-7; D unclear. Looked up from germline, CDR1 is MGHRA and CDR2 is YSYEKL. The CDR3 extends over 15 amino acids. V lost 0 bases to trimming and J lost 7 bases, with 16 bases between them. This CDR3 reads CASSQDMGSAREQYV. CDR3 sequence (DNA): TGCGCCAGCAGCCAAGATATGGGCTCCGCGAGAGAGCAGTACGTC.

The J gene is TRBJ2-1, the V gene TRBV29-1; 10 bases fit TRBD2. The CDR3 length is 16 residues. With 2 bases clipped from V and 4 bases from J, the junction kept 8 bases outside the gene matches. Germline V lookup: CDR1 SQVTM, CDR2 ANQGSEA. DNA of the CDR3: TGCAGCGTTGAATGGGGGTCTAGCGGGAGTTACAATGAGCAGTTCTTC. Its protein product is CSVEWGSSGSYNEQFF.

For the CDR3, the DNA is TGTGCCACCAGTGATTTTGGATACACCGGGGAGCTGTTTTTT. Translating gives CATSDFGYTGELFF. This chain joins TRBV24-1 and TRBJ2-2; no firm D call. The CDR3 extends over 14 amino acids. Germline V gene lookup returns CDR1 KGHDR and CDR2 SFDVKD. V was trimmed by 1 base and J by 3 bases, leaving 5 bases between them.

This clonotype showed up many times. The CDR3 region is CASSLGGGNQPQHF. The DNA of the CDR3 is TGCGCCAGCAGCTTGGGCGGGGGCAATCAGCCCCAGCATTTT. The chain recombines TRBV5-1 with TRBJ1-5; D unclear. V lost 0 bases and J lost 2, with 6 bases in between. This CDR3 contains 14 residues. Germline lookup yields CDR1 SGHRS and CDR2 YFSETQ.

This clonotype was detected a few times. The chain recombines TRBV27 with TRBJ1-4; a weak D match, TRBD1 (6 bases). Germline V gene data show CDR1 as MNHEY and CDR2 as SMNVEV (reference sequence). Trimming stripped 5 bases from V and 2 bases from J, with 9 bases between. CDR3 length: 14 residues. The chain's CDR3 is CASSTGLTNEKLFF. The DNA for the CDR3 is TGTGCCAGCAGTACAGGGTTGACTAATGAAAAACTGTTTTTT.